These 20 T cell receptor beta chains were sequenced from one sample in a study of blood T cell repertoires in COVID-19 (dated by TCRdb to about 2020). Library preparation was by the immunoSEQ multiplex PCR assay. TCRdb re-hosts the immuneACCESS table, in-frame sequences only. Its copies lack some clones; in the studies checked, an unresolved V gene accounts for under half of them, and the cause for the rest is not known. The sample has more than 250,000 clones on record, roughly nine tenths of them singletons. The top ten clones comprise 6% to 6.5% of the sample. Material for sequencing was PBMCs or T cells enriched from blood (not recorded which). The receptors derive from a middle-aged woman who had recovered from COVID-19.

The chain recombines TRBV29-1 with TRBJ2-7, with 7 bases that match TRBD1. V lost 4 bases and J lost 6; bases outside the gene matches: 12. CDR1 SQVTM and CDR2 ANQGSEA come from the germline V gene. This CDR3 contains 14 residues. The CDR3 nucleotides are TGCAGCGTTGGATCGTACAGGGGCCGGGGCGAGCAGTACTTC. Protein sequence: CSVGSYRGRGEQYF.

This clone was seen just once. The chain joins TRBV9 to TRBJ1-2; D not resolved. The V and J ends lost 2 bases and 4 bases respectively, with 18 bases between them. CDR1 SGDLS and CDR2 YYNGEE come from the germline V gene. The CDR3 extends over 16 amino acids. This CDR3 is CASSVDPEGRTYGYTF. The CDR3 nucleotides read TGTGCCAGCAGCGTTGACCCGGAGGGCAGGACCTATGGCTACACCTTC.

The rearrangement joins TRBV5-1 to TRBJ2-7, with D possibly matching TRBD1 (5 bases). CDR3 length: 17 amino acids. With 0 bases removed from V and 1 base from J, the gap between germline ends came to 17 bases. Per germline, CDR1 SGHRS and CDR2 YFSETQ. CDR3 DNA sequence: TGCGCCAGCAGCTTGGCCGGTAGAACTCAGGGATCCTACGAGCAGTACTTC. Translated, it gives CASSLAGRTQGSYEQYF.

There are a few counts of this clone. The genes are TRBV14 and TRBJ1-2, with 7 bases aligning to TRBD1. There are 14 residues in the CDR3. J lost 4 bases, V lost 0 bases, and 2 bases had no gene match. Germline V gene data show CDR1 as SGHDN and CDR2 as FVKESK. Written as DNA, the CDR3 is TGTGCCAGCAGCCAAGACGAGGGGGCCTATGGCTACACCTTC. Translation: CASSQDEGAYGYTF.

This sequence joins TRBV27 and TRBJ2-1, with 9 bases lining up with TRBD2. CDR3 length equals 16 residues. V lost 3 bases, J lost 4 bases, and 7 bases stayed unmatched. The germline CDR1 and CDR2 sequences are MNHEY and SMNVEV (reference sequence). This chain's CDR3 is CASSLLPSGVYNEQFF. CDR3 DNA sequence: TGTGCCAGCAGTTTGCTACCTAGCGGGGTTTACAATGAGCAGTTCTTC.

The J gene is TRBJ1-6, the V gene TRBV28; TRBD1 matches 11 bases. From germline, CDR1 is MDHEN and CDR2 SYDVKM. V trimming: 5 bases; J trimming: 9 bases; junction bases outside the gene matches: 6. The CDR3 consists of 15 residues. DNA of the CDR3: TGTGCCAGCAGTGCCCCGGGACAGGGGGGTTCACCCCTCCACTTT. This gives the protein CASSAPGQGGSPLHF.

The V and J genes are TRBV18 and TRBJ2-1; no definite D call. The CDR3 is 12 residues long. Germline CDR1 and CDR2: KGHSH and LQKENI. Trimming removed 4 bases at V and 7 bases at J, with 8 bases between. The CDR3 nucleotides are TGTGCCAGCTCACTTTCGGAGAATGAGCAGTTCTTC. As protein: CASSLSENEQFF.

V is TRBV7-8 and J is TRBJ2-1; a weak D match, TRBD2 (5 bases). This CDR3 has 15 amino acids. V lost 6 bases to trimming and J lost 8 bases, with 20 bases between them. CDR1 SGHVS and CDR2 FQNEAQ come from the germline V gene. CDR3 loop: CASRPWEAAGDEQFF. The CDR3 coding sequence is TGTGCCAGCAGGCCGTGGGAAGCGGCTGGCGATGAGCAGTTCTTC.

The V call is TRBV30, the J call TRBJ2-1; 8 nucleotides align to TRBD2. The trim removed 2 bases at V and 6 bases at J, leaving 9 bases unmatched. Germline V gene lookup returns CDR1 GTSNPN and CDR2 SVGIG (reference sequence). CDR3 length: 15 amino acids. The CDR3, as DNA: TGTGCCTGGAGTCCCGGGACTAGGACTCTCAATGAGCAGTTCTTC. Amino acid sequence: CAWSPGTRTLNEQFF.

This sequence joins TRBV28 and TRBJ2-1; 9 bases agree with TRBD1. The CDR3 has 17 amino acids. The germline V gene has CDR1 MDHEN and CDR2 SYDVKM. The J segment lost 4 bases and the V segment lost 6 bases, leaving 13 bases of the junction unmatched. The CDR3 protein is CASSPEPGQGFYNEQFF. In nucleotides, the CDR3 is TGTGCCAGCAGCCCTGAGCCGGGACAGGGCTTTTACAATGAGCAGTTCTTC.

This clone was observed a few times. CDR3 amino acids: CASSPPDNSYEQYF. As DNA, the CDR3 is TGTGCCAGCTCACCACCGGACAACTCCTACGAGCAGTACTTC. The chain recombines TRBV18 with TRBJ2-7; D possibly corresponds to TRBD1 (5 bases). The CDR3 spans 14 residues. Germline loops: CDR1 KGHSH, CDR2 LQKENI. The V gene lost 0 bases and the J gene lost 0 bases, with 6 bases spanning the gap.

The genes are TRBV28 and TRBJ1-3, with D maybe TRBD1 (5 bases). Germline V gives CDR1 MDHEN, CDR2 SYDVKM. V gave up 10 bases and J gave up 0 bases, with 16 bases separating them. The length of the CDR3 is 15 residues. The CDR3 sequence is CATRSGAVSGNTIYF. In DNA, the CDR3 is TGTGCCACCAGGAGTGGGGCAGTCTCTGGAAACACCATATATTTT.

The CDR3 DNA is TGTGCCAGCAGGCCGGGGGAGGGGGAGACCCAGTACTTC. Residues: CASRPGEGETQYF. The chain combines TRBV6-6 with TRBJ2-5; TRBD2 matches 7 bases. Germline CDR1 MNHNY, CDR2 SVGAGI (reference sequence). The length of the CDR3 is 13 residues. The ends lost 6 bases at V and 5 bases at J; junction bases unmatched: 6.

The chain links TRBV6-2 or TRBV6-3 to TRBJ2-1, with TRBD1 matching over 8 bases. Losses at the gene ends were 2 bases for V and 10 bases for J; bases not matched to a gene: 10. CDR3 length: 15 amino acids. Looked up from germline, CDR1 is MNHEY and CDR2 is SVGEGT. CDR3 nucleotide sequence: TGTGCCAGCAGTTACAGTGCAGGGGGCCGGGTGGAGCAGTTCTTC. The encoded protein is CASSYSAGGRVEQFF.

The chain recombines TRBV11-2 with TRBJ2-7; D not certain. CDR1 is SGHAT and CDR2 is FQNNGV in the germline V gene. The CDR3 has 13 amino acids. Deletions cut 3 bases from V and 2 bases from J, with 8 bases between. The CDR3 reads CASSLAAPYEQYF. DNA for the CDR3: TGTGCCAGCAGCTTGGCGGCCCCCTACGAGCAGTACTTC. Full variable domain (remainder filled in from reference TRBV11-2 and TRBJ2-7): EAGVAQSPRYKIIEKRQSVAFWCNPISGHATLYWYQQILGQGPKLLIQFQNNGVVDDSQLPKDRFSAERLKGVDSTLKIQPAKLEDSAVYLCASSLAAPYEQYFGPGTRLTVT.

The gene calls are TRBV5-3 and TRBJ2-2, with TRBD2 matching over 9 bases. TRBV5-3 falls under the ORF class, with uncertain function. This CDR3 region has 16 residues. V lost 2 bases and J lost 3; bases outside the gene matches: 5. Written as DNA, the CDR3 is TGTGCCAGAAGCTTATGGTCTAGCGGGGACACCGGGGAGCTGTTTTTT. Its protein is CARSLWSSGDTGELFF.

The chain has TRBV5-5 and TRBJ1-2; D is possibly TRBD1 (6 bases). The CDR3 covers 14 residues. The V end was cut by 7 bases, the J end by 3 bases, with 16 bases between. Germline CDR1 SGHKS, CDR2 YYEKEE (reference sequence). CDR3 nucleotide sequence: TGTGCCAGCGCGTCCCAGGGGCTTTACTATGGCTACACCTTC. It specifies CASASQGLYYGYTF. Drawing the rest from reference TRBV5-5 and TRBJ1-2, the complete variable domain is DAGVTQSPTHLIKTRGQQVTLRCSPISGHKSVSWYQQVLGQGPQFIFQYYEKEERGRGNFPDRFSARQFPNYSSELNVNALLLGDSALYLCASASQGLYYGYTFGSGTRLTVV.

The chain uses TRBV3-1 (or the pseudogene TRBV3-2) and TRBJ2-1; maybe TRBD2 (5 bases). This CDR3 has 14 residues. The V end lost 4 bases, the J end lost 4 bases, and 11 bases lay between the germline ends. Germline V gene lookup returns CDR1 LGHDT and CDR2 YNNKEL (reference sequence). The CDR3 is CASSLPSLYNEQFF. The CDR3 DNA reads TGTGCCAGCAGCCTGCCTAGCCTTTACAATGAGCAGTTCTTC.

This clone was counted between two and nine times. This rearrangement joins TRBV5-6 to TRBJ1-1; 7 bases align to TRBD1. With V trimmed by 4 bases and J by 10 bases, 13 bases remained unmatched. Germline lookup yields CDR1 SGHDT and CDR2 YYEEEE. The CDR3 covers 14 residues. CDR3 bases: TGTGCCAGCAGCGAGACAGGGCCCGGCGCAAGAGCTTTCTTT. It specifies CASSETGPGARAFF.

This clone occurred a few times. DNA of the CDR3: TGTGCCAGCAGCCAAGATGGGCTAGCGGGAGGCCTCAGCTCCTACGAGCAGTACTTC. Translated, it gives CASSQDGLAGGLSSYEQYF. The chain employs TRBV14 and TRBJ2-7; 11 positions agree with TRBD2. The CDR3 runs 19 residues. Trimming took 0 bases from V and 0 from J; bases not matched to a gene: 10. In germline, CDR1 is SGHDN, CDR2 FVKESK.